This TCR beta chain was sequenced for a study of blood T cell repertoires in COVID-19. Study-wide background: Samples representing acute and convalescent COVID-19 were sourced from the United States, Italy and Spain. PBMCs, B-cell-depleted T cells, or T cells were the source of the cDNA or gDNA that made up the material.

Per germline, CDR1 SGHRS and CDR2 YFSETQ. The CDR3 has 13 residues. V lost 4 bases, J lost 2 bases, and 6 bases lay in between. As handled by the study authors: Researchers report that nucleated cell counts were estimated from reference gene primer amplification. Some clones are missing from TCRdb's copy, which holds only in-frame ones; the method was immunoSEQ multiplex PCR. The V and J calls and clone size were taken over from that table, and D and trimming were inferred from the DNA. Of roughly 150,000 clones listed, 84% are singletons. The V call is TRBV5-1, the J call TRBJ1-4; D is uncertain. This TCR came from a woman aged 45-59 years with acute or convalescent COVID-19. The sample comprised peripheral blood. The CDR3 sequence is CASSPGTNEKLFF. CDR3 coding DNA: TGCGCCAGCAGCCCCGGGACTAATGAAAAACTGTTTTTT.